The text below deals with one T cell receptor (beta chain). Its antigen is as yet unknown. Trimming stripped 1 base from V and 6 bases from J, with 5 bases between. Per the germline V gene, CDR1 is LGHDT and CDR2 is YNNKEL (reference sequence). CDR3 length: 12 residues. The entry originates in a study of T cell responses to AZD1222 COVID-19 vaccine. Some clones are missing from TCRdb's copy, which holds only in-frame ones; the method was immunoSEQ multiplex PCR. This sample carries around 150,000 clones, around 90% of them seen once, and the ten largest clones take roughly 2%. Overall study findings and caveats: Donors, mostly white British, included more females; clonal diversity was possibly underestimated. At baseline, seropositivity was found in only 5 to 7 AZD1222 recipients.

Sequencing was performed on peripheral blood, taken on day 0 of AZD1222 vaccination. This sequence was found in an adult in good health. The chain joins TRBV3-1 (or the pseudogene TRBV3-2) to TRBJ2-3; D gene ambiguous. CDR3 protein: CASSQGVDTQYF. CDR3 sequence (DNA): TGTGCCAGCAGCCAAGGGGTGGATACGCAGTATTTT.